This T cell receptor (beta chain) is from a study of T cells in Graves' hyperthyroidism and ophthalmopathy. Authors of the study amplified TCR beta CDR3 regions from RNA transcripts. RT-PCR in the first round (using the HTBI primer set) targeted the TCR CDR3. TCRdb re-derived calls from the multiplex PCR reads in MiXCR, one entry per CDR3 protein. The sample holds fewer than 750,000 distinct CDR3 sequences, about 45% seen once. Germline CDR1 is LNHNV and CDR2 is YYDKDF (reference sequence). This CDR3 is 14 amino acids long. V lost 3 bases and J lost 7; bases outside the gene matches: 6. J is TRBJ1-2 and V is TRBV15, with 9 bases matching TRBD1. The sequence was obtained from a woman aged 18-29 years with Graves' hyperthyroidism. Sequencing was done on a sample of peripheral blood or thyroid tissue (not recorded which). The chain's CDR3 is CATSSWDRDAGYTF. CDR3 nucleotide sequence: TGTGCCACCAGCAGCTGGGACAGGGACGCTGGCTACACCTTC.